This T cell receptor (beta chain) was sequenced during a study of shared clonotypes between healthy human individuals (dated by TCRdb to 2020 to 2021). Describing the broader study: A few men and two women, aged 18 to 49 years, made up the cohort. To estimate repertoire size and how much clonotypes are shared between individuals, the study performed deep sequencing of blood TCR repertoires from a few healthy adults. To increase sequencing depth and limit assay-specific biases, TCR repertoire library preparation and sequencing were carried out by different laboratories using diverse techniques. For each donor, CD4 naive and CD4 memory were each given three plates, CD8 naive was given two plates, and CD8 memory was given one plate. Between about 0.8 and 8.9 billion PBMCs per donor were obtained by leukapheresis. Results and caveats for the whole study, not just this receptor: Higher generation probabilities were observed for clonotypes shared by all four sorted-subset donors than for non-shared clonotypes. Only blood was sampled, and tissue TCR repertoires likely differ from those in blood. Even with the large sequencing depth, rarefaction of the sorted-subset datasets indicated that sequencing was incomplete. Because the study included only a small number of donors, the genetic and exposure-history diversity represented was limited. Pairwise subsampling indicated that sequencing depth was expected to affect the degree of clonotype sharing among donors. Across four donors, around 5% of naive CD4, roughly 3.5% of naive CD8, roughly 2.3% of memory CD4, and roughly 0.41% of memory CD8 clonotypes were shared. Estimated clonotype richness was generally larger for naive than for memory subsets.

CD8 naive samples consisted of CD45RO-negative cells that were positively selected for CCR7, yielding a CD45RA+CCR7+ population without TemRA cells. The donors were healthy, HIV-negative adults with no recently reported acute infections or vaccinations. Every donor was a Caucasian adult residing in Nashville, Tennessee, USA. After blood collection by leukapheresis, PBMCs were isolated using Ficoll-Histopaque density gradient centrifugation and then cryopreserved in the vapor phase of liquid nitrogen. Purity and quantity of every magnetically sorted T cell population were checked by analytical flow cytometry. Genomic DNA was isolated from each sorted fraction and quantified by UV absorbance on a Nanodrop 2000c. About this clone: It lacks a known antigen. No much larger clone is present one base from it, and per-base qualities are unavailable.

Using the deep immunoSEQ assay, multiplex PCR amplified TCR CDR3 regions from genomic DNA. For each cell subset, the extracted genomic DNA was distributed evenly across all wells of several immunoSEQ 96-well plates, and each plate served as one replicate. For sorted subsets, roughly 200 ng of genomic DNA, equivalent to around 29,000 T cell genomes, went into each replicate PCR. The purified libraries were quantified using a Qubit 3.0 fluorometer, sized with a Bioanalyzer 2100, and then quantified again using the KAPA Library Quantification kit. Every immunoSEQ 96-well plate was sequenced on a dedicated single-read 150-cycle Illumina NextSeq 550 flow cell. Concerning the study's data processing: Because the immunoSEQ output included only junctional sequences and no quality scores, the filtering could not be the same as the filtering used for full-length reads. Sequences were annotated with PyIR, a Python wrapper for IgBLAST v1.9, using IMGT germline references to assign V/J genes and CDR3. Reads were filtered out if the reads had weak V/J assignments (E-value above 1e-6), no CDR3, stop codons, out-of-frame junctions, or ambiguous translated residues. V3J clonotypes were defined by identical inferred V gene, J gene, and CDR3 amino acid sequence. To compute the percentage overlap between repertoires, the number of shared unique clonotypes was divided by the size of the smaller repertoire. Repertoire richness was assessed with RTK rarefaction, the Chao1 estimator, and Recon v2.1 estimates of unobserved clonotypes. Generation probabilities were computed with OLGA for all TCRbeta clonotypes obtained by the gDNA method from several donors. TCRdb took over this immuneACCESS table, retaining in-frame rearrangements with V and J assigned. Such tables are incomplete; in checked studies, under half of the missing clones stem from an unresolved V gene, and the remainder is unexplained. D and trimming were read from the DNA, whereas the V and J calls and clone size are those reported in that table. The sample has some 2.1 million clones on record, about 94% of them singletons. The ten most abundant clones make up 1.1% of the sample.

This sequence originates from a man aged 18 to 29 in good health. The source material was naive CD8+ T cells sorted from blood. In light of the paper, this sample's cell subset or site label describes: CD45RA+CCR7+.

The DNA sequence is given as TGTGCCAGCAGCATGGGACCCACTGGAGTGGAGACCCAGTACTTC. Its protein product is CASSMGPTGVETQYF. This chain joins TRBV7-3 to TRBJ2-5; the D element could tentatively be TRBD1 or TRBD2, as 5 bases agree for each. CDR1 and CDR2, per the germline V gene, are SGHTA and FQGTGA. The CDR3 sequence holds 15 residues, the cysteine and phenylalanine included. CDR3 DNA is the only sequence kept; it has 45 bases, read in frame from the first base. V loses 5 bases of germline sequence and J loses 5 bases, and the interval between the two ends is 18 bases.